Described below is a single TCR beta chain sequence and its context. What it recognizes is unknown. This CDR3 has 14 residues. V was cut by 1 base and J by 5 bases, with 11 bases left in between. Germline V gene data show CDR1 as SGHTA and CDR2 as FQGNSA. This record comes from a study of cytotoxic CD8 clonotypes in ibrutinib-treated CLL. Overall study findings and caveats: Sustained-remission and progressing patients had unequal sampling times.

The table came from immunoSEQ multiplex PCR; TCRdb's copy has only in-frame clones and leaves some out. Of about 330,000 clones listed, under 70% are singletons. Sequences were derived from PBMCs, sampled after 36 months of ibrutinib treatment. V is TRBV7-2 and J is TRBJ1-1; D gene ambiguous. This sequence originates from a human donor with chronic lymphocytic leukemia. CDR3 sequence: CASSLGSAKTEAFF. Written as DNA, the CDR3 is TGTGCCAGCAGCTTAGGGTCGGCCAAGACTGAAGCTTTCTTT.